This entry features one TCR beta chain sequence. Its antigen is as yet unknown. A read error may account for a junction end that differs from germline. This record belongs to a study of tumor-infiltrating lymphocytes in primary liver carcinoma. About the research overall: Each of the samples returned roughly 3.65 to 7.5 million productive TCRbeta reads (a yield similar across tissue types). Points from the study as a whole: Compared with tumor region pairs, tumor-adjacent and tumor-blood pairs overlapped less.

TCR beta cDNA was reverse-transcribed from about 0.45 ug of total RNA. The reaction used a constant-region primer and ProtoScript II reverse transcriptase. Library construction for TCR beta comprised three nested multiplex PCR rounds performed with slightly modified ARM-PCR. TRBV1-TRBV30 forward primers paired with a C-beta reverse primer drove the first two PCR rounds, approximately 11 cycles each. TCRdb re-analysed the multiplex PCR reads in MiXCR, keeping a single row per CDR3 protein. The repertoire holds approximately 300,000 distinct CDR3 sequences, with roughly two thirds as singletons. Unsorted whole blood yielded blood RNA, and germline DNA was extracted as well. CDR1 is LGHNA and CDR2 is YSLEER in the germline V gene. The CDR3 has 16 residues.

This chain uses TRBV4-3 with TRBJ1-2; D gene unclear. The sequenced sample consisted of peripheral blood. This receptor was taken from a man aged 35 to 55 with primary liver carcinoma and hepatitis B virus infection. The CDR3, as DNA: TGCACCAGGAGCCAAGATAATATGGAGGGATTCTATGGCTACACCTTC. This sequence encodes CTRSQDNMEGFYGYTF.